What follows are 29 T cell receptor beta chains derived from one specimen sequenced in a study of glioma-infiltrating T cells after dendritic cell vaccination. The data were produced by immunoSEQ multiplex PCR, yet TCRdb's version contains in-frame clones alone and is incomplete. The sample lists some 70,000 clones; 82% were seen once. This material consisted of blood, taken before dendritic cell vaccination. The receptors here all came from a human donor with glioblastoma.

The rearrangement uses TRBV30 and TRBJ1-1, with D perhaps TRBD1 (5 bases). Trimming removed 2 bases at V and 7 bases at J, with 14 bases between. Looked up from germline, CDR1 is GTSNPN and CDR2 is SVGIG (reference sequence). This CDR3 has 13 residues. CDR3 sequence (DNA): TGTGCCTGGAGTCTGGGGCCTCGCGGTGAAGCTTTCTTT. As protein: CAWSLGPRGEAFF.

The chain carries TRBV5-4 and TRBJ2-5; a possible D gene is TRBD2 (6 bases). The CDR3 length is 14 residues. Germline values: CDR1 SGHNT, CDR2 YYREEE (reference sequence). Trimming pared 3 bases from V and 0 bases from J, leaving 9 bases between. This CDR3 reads CASSSKRDQETQYF. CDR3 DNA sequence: TGTGCCAGCAGCTCCAAGCGGGACCAAGAGACCCAGTACTTC.

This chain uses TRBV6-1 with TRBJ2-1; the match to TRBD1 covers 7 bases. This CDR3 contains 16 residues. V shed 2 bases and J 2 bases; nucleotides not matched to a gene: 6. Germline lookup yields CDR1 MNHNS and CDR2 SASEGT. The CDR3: CASSEFLGQPYNEQFF. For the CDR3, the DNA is TGTGCCAGCAGTGAATTTCTGGGACAGCCCTACAATGAGCAGTTCTTC.

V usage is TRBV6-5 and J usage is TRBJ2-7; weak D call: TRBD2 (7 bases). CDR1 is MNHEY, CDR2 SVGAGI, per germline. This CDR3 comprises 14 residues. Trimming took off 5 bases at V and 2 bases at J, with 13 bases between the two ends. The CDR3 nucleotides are TGTGCCAGCAGTGGGAGGGGGGTCGCCTACGAGCAGTACTTC. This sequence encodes CASSGRGVAYEQYF.

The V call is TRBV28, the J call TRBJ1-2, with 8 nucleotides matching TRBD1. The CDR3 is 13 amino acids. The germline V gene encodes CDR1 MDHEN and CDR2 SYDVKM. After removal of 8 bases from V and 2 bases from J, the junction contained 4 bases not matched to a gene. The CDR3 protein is CASLRTGNYGYTF. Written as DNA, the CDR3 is TGTGCCAGCTTAAGGACAGGGAACTATGGCTACACCTTC.

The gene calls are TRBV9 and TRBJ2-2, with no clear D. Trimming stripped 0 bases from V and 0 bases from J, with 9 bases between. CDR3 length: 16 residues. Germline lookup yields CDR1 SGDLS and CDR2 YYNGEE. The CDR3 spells CASSVVPGANTGELFF. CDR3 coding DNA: TGTGCCAGCAGCGTAGTTCCCGGAGCGAACACCGGGGAGCTGTTTTTT.

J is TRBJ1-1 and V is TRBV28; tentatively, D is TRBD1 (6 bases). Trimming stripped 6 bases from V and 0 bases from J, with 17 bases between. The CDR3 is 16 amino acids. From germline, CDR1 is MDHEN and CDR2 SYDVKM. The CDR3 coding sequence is TGTGCCAGCAGGTCCGCGAAGGGGACAATGAACACTGAAGCTTTCTTT. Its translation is CASRSAKGTMNTEAFF.

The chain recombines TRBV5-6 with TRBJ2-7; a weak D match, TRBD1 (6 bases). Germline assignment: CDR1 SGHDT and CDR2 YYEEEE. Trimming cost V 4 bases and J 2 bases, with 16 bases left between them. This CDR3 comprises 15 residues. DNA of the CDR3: TGTGCCAGCAGCACAACAGGGATCGACCCCTACGAGCAGTACTTC. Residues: CASSTTGIDPYEQYF.

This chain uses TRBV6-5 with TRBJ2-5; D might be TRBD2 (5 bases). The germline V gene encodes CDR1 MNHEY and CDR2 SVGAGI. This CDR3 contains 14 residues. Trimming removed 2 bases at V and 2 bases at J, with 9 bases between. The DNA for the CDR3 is TGTGCCAGCAGTTACAACGGGAATCAAGAGACCCAGTACTTC. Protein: CASSYNGNQETQYF.

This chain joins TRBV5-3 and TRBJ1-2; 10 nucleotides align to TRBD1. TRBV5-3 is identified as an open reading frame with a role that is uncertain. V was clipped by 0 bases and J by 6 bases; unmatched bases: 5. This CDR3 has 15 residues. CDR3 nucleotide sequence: TGTGCCAGAAGCTTGGCCGACAGGGGGCCCCATGGCTACACCTTC. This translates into CARSLADRGPHGYTF.

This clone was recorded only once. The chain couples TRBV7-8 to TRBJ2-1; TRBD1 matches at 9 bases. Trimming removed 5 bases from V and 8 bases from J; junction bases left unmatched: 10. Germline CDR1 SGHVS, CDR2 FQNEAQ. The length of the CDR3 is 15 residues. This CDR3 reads CASSPGQGLVHEQFF. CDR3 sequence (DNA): TGTGCCAGCAGCCCCGGACAGGGGTTAGTCCATGAGCAGTTCTTC.

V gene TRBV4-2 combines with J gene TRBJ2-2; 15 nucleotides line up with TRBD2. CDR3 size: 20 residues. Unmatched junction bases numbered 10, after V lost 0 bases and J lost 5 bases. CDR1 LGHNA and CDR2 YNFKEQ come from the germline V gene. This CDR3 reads CASSQDLGLAGGPLTGELFF. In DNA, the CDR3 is TGTGCCAGCAGCCAAGATCTAGGACTAGCGGGGGGGCCTTTAACCGGGGAGCTGTTTTTT.

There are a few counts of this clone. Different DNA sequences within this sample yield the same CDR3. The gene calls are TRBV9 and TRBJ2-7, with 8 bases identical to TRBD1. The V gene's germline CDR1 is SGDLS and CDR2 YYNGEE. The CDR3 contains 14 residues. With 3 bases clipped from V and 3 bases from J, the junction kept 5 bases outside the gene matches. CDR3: CASSGGQGGYEQYF. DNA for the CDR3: TGTGCCAGCAGCGGCGGACAGGGCGGCTACGAGCAGTACTTC. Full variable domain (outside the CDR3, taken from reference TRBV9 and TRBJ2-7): DSGVTQTPKHLITATGQRVTLRCSPRSGDLSVYWYQQSLDQGLQFLIQYYNGEERAKGNILERFSAQQFPDLHSELNLSSLELGDSALYFCASSGGQGGYEQYFGPGTRLTVT.

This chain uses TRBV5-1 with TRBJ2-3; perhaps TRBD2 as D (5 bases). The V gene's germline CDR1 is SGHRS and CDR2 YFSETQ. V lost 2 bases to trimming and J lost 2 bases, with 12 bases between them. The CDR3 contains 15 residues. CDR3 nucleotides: TGCGCCAGCAGCTTCTTAGGAGGATACACAGATACGCAGTATTTT. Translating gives CASSFLGGYTDTQYF.

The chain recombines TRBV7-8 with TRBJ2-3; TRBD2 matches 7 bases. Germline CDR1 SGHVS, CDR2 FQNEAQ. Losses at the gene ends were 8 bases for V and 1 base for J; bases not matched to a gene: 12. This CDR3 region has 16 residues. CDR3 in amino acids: CASLDAVSGGTDTQYF. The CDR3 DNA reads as TGTGCCAGCCTTGATGCCGTGAGCGGGGGCACAGATACGCAGTATTTT.

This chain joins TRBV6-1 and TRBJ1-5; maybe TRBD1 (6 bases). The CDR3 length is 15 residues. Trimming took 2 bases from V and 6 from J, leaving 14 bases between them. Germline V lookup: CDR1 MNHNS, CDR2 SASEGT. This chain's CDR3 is CASSESLGASQPQHF. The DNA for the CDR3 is TGTGCCAGCAGTGAAAGTTTGGGGGCGTCTCAGCCCCAGCATTTT.

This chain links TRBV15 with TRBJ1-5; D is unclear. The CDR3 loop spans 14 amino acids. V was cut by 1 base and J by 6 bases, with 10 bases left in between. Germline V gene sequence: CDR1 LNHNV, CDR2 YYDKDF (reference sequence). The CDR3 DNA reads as TGTGCCACCAGCAGAGTCGAAACGGGTCAGCCCCAGCATTTT. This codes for CATSRVETGQPQHF.

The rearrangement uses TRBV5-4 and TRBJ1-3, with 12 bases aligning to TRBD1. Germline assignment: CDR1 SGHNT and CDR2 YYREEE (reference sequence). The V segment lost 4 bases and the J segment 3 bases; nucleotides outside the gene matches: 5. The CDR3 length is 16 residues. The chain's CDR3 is CASSGGQGAFGNTIYF. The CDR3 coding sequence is TGTGCCAGCAGCGGGGGACAGGGGGCATTTGGAAACACCATATATTTT.

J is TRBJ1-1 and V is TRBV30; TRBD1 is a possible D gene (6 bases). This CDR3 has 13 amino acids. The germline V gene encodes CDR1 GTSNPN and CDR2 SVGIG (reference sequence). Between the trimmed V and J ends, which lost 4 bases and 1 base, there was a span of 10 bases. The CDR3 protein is CAWTVGANTEAFF. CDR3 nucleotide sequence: TGTGCCTGGACCGTGGGGGCGAACACTGAAGCTTTCTTT.

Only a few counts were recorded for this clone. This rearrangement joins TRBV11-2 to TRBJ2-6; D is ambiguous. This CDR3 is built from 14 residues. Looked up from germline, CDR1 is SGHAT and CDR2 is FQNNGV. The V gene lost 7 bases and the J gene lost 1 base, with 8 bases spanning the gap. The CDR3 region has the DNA TGTGCCAGCATCCGTTCGTCTGGGGCCAACGTCCTGACTTTC. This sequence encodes CASIRSSGANVLTF. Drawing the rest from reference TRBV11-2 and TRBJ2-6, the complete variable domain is EAGVAQSPRYKIIEKRQSVAFWCNPISGHATLYWYQQILGQGPKLLIQFQNNGVVDDSQLPKDRFSAERLKGVDSTLKIQPAKLEDSAVYLCASIRSSGANVLTFGAGSRLTVL.

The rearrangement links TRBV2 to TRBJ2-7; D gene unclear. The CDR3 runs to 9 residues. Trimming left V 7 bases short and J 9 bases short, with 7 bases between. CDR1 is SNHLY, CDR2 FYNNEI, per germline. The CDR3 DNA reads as TGTGCCAGCACGGAGAGGCAGTACTTC. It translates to CASTERQYF.

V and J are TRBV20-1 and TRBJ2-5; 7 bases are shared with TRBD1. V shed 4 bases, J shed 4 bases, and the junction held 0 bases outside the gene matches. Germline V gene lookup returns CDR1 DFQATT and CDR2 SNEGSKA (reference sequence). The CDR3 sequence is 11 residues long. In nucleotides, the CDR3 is TGCAGTGCTACAGGGGGAGAGACCCAGTACTTC. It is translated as CSATGGETQYF.

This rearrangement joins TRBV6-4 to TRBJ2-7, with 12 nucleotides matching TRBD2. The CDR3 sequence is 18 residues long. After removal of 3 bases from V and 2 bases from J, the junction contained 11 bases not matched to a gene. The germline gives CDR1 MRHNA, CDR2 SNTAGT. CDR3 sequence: CASSDGLAGGPRPYEQYF. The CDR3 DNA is TGTGCCAGCAGTGATGGGCTAGCGGGGGGGCCCCGCCCCTACGAGCAGTACTTC.

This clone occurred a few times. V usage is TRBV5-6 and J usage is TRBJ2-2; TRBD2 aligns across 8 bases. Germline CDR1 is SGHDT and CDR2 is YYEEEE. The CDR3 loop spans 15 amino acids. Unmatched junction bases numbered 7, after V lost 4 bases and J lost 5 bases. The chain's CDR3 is CASSGGGGRTGELFF. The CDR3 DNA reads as TGTGCCAGCAGCGGAGGCGGGGGGCGTACCGGGGAGCTGTTTTTT. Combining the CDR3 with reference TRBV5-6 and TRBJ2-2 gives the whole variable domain DAGVTQSPTHLIKTRGQQVTLRCSPKSGHDTVSWYQQALGQGPQFIFQYYEEEERQRGNFPDRFSGHQFPNYSSELNVNALLLGDSALYLCASSGGGGRTGELFFGEGSRLTVL.

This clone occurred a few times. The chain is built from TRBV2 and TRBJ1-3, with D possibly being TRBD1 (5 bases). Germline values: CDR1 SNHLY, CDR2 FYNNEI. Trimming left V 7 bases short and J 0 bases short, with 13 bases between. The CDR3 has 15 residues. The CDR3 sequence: CASTRGLSSGNTIYF. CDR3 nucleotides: TGTGCCAGCACCCGGGGACTGTCCTCTGGAAACACCATATATTTT. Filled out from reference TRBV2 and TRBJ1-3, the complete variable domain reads EPEVTQTPSHQVTQMGQEVILRCVPISNHLYFYWYRQILGQKVEFLVSFYNNEISEKSEIFDDQFSVERPDGSNFTLKIRSTKLEDSAMYFCASTRGLSSGNTIYFGEGSWLTVV.

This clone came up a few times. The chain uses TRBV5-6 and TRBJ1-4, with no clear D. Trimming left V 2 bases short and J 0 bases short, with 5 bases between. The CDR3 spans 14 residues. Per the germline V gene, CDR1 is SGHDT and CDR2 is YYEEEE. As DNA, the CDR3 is TGTGCCAGCAGCTTATCCGCAACTAATGAAAAACTGTTTTTT. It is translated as CASSLSATNEKLFF.

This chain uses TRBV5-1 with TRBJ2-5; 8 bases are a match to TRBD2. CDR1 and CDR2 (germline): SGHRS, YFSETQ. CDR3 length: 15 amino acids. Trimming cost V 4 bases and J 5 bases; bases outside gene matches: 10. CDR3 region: CASSRTGGKPETQYF. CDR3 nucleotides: TGCGCCAGCAGCCGAACGGGGGGGAAGCCGGAGACCCAGTACTTC. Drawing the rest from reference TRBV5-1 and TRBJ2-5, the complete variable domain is KAGVTQTPRYLIKTRGQQVTLSCSPISGHRSVSWYQQTPGQGLQFLFEYFSETQRNKGNFPGRFSGRQFSNSRSEMNVSTLELGDSALYLCASSRTGGKPETQYFGPGTRLLVL.

Here the CDR3 reads CASLPRRTGGVSPDTQYF. The CDR3 region has the DNA TGTGCCAGCCTCCCCAGGAGGACAGGGGGAGTTAGCCCAGATACGCAGTATTTT. V gene TRBV2 combines with J gene TRBJ2-3; 10 bases match TRBD1. The ends lost 8 bases at V and 4 bases at J; junction bases unmatched: 18. This CDR3 contains 18 residues. Germline V lookup: CDR1 SNHLY, CDR2 FYNNEI.

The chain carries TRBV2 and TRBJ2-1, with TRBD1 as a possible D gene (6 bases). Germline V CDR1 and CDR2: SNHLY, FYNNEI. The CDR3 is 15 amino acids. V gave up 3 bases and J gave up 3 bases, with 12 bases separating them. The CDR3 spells CASSDPTGGYNEQFF. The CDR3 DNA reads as TGTGCCAGCAGTGACCCGACAGGTGGCTACAATGAGCAGTTCTTC.